This record looks at one T cell receptor beta chain sequence and its context. Clones were sequenced by immunoSEQ multiplex PCR, and TCRdb holds only the in-frame ones, with some missing. The sample has about 120,000 clones, 58% seen once. This record belongs to a study of cytotoxic CD8 clonotypes in ibrutinib-treated CLL. This CDR3 comprises 15 residues. CDR1 and CDR2 from the germline V gene are SEHNR and FQNEAQ (reference sequence). Deletions cut 4 bases from V and 4 bases from J, with 16 bases between. The receptor comes from a human donor with chronic lymphocytic leukemia. This sample comprised PBMCs, obtained after 24 months of ibrutinib treatment. The V and J genes are TRBV7-9 and TRBJ1-2; possible D gene TRBD1, 6 bases. The CDR3 sequence: CASSSEGSRGYGYTF. In DNA form, the CDR3 reads TGTGCCAGCAGCTCAGAGGGGTCCAGGGGCTATGGCTACACCTTC. Complete variable domain (other parts from reference TRBV7-9 and TRBJ1-2): DTGVSQNPRHKITKRGQNVTFRCDPISEHNRLYWYRQTLGQGPEFLTYFQNEAQLEKSRLLSDRFSAERPKGSFSTLEIQRTEQGDSAMYLCASSSEGSRGYGYTFGSGTRLTVV.